This T cell receptor (beta chain) comes out of a study of cytomegalovirus exposure and HLA in healthy donors. About the research overall: Inside one of the first data releases sat 75 million to 100 million unique TCRs taken from HLA-typed donors. Across 350 to 500 genotyped donors, just over 80% landed in the Caucasian-associated ancestry cluster.

Overall study findings and caveats: What a later analysis showed was that several of the most significant clusters appeared linked to common viral pathogens.

PCR employed 60 Vbeta and 13 Jbeta primers. Measured with immunoSEQ multiplex PCR; TCRdb has only the in-frame clones, and not every one. The repertoire holds around 99,000 clones, with around 77% as singletons. Details on this clone: Its antigen is not known.

V was clipped by 0 bases and J by 10 bases, with 10 bases between them. From germline, CDR1 is WSHSY and CDR2 SAAADI. CDR3 length: 13 amino acids. The sequencing input was PBMCs. The chain couples TRBV10-2 to TRBJ2-1; the D gene is possibly TRBD2 (5 bases). The TCR comes from a man in his forties in good health and CMV-seronegative. The CDR3 DNA is TGCGCCAGCAGTGAGTCCCCAGGAGGCGAGCAGTTCTTC. It codes for CASSESPGGEQFF.